This T cell receptor beta chain came from a study of a mutant IDH1 vaccine in newly diagnosed glioma. The wider study: There were about 60% males and about 38% females among treated patients, whose mean age was approximately 44 years.

The V and J ends lost 2 bases and 3 bases respectively, with 10 bases between them. The CDR3 has 14 residues. Germline CDR1 and CDR2: SGHVS and FNYEAQ. Specified time point: week 23, last vaccination. The study gave 300 ug of mutant IDH1 20-mer peptide per vaccine dose, with topical imiquimod. Assay used: immunoSEQ multiplex PCR; TCRdb lists only in-frame clones, some missing. The data hold some 40,000 clones, with roughly 79% observed a single time. Regarding this clone: Its antigen remains unidentified.

This sequence joins TRBV7-6 and TRBJ2-5; D is unclear. The specimen comprised PBMCs, sampled from a glioma patient whose treatment included an IDH1 peptide vaccine. This receptor was obtained from a man aged 40-50 years with glioma. CDR3 coding DNA: TGTGCCAGCAGCTTAACTCCTGGGAAAGAGACCCAGTACTTC. This codes for CASSLTPGKETQYF. The full variable domain, its missing parts supplied by reference TRBV7-6 and TRBJ2-5, is GAGVSQSPRYKVTKRGQDVALRCDPISGHVSLYWYRQALGQGPEFLTYFNYEAQQDKSGLPNDRFSAERPEGSISTLTIQRTEQRDSAMYRCASSLTPGKETQYFGPGTRLLVL.